This T cell receptor (beta chain) emerged from a study of PD-L1 blockade in urothelial cancer. Study context: Bladder-origin urothelial cancer in males covered about nine tenths of the roughly 30 patients. The researchers analyzed blood 3 weeks (second dose) and 6 weeks after treatment start.

The sample's time point: pretreatment peripheral blood. Locally advanced or metastatic urothelial carcinoma was diagnosed in the patients. V lost 4 bases, J lost 0 bases, and 20 bases lay in between. The germline CDR1 and CDR2 sequences are SGHNT and YYREEE (reference sequence). The CDR3 is made up of 18 amino acids. Produced via immunoSEQ multiplex PCR; TCRdb's table is partial and in-frame only. The sample lists about 87,000 clones, roughly 84% occurring once. The starting material was PBMCs, obtained around atezolizumab (anti-PD-L1) treatment. V is TRBV5-4 and J is TRBJ2-4, with D tentatively TRBD2 (5 bases). The sequence came from a man aged 55 to 70 with urothelial cancer. This chain's CDR3 is CASSPGGVARLAKNIQYF. The CDR3 nucleotides are TGTGCCAGCAGCCCAGGAGGCGTCGCCAGGCTAGCCAAAAACATTCAGTACTTC.